The next 28 T cell receptor beta chains were all read from a single sample in a study of cytomegalovirus exposure and HLA in healthy donors. The PCR made use of 60 Vbeta and 13 Jbeta primers. Profiled with immunoSEQ multiplex PCR; TCRdb holds only in-frame clones, not every one. The profile shows 150,000 to 200,000 clones, about 80% of them singletons. Sequencing used PBMCs. The receptors were gathered from a woman aged 25-40 years in good health and CMV-seronegative.

The chain is built from TRBV28 and TRBJ2-3; 9 bases line up with TRBD2. The V segment lost 3 bases and the J segment 0 bases; nucleotides outside the gene matches: 7. The CDR3 length is 17 residues. Germline CDR1 and CDR2: MDHEN and SYDVKM. CDR3 DNA sequence: TGTGCCAGCAGTTTTCAGATAGCGGGAGTTAGCACAGATACGCAGTATTTT. Amino acids: CASSFQIAGVSTDTQYF.

V gene TRBV27 combines with J gene TRBJ2-7; D is possibly TRBD2 (7 bases). Germline assignment: CDR1 MNHEY and CDR2 SMNVEV (reference sequence). The germline V and J ends were trimmed by 6 bases and 4 bases, with 16 bases remaining between them. This CDR3 has 14 residues. In DNA form, the CDR3 reads TGTGCCAGCAGCAGGGGAGGGCCTGTTTACGAGCAGTACTTC. Protein: CASSRGGPVYEQYF.

The chain employs TRBV11-2 and TRBJ2-3; D possibly corresponds to TRBD2 (5 bases). The V and J ends lost 1 base and 4 bases respectively, with 6 bases between them. The germline gives CDR1 SGHAT, CDR2 FQNNGV. The CDR3 has 13 residues. Here the CDR3 reads CASSLVGADTQYF. For the CDR3, the DNA is TGTGCCAGCAGCTTAGTCGGGGCAGATACGCAGTATTTT.

The chain has TRBV20-1 and TRBJ2-5; no clear D. Trimming removed 3 bases at V and 5 bases at J, with 7 bases between. Germline CDR1 and CDR2: DFQATT and SNEGSKA (reference sequence). The CDR3 extends over 11 amino acids. The CDR3 region is CSASPGETQYF. The CDR3 coding sequence is TGCAGTGCTAGCCCCGGGGAGACCCAGTACTTC.

The chain couples TRBV9 to TRBJ1-4; D gene unclear. Trimming took 0 bases from V and 8 from J, leaving 17 bases between them. This CDR3 region has 16 residues. Looked up from germline, CDR1 is SGDLS and CDR2 is YYNGEE. The CDR3 bases are TGTGCCAGCAGCGTAGGGACTGGACCCGGGAGCGAAAAACTGTTTTTT. Protein product: CASSVGTGPGSEKLFF.

The chain combines TRBV5-1 with TRBJ2-1; D possibly corresponds to TRBD2 (6 bases). The V gene's germline CDR1 is SGHRS and CDR2 YFSETQ. The V and J ends lost 1 base and 2 bases respectively, with 10 bases between them. The CDR3 runs to 15 residues. This chain's CDR3 is CASSLSSGAYNEQFF. The CDR3 nucleotides are TGCGCCAGCAGCTTGTCGTCGGGGGCCTACAATGAGCAGTTCTTC.

The CDR3 DNA reads TGCGCCAGCAGCCCCCGATGGCAGGGGCCCTACGAGCAGTACTTC. Translating gives CASSPRWQGPYEQYF. The chain links TRBV4-3 to TRBJ2-7, with a weak D call TRBD1 (6 bases). V lost 4 bases and J lost 2, with 15 bases in between. Germline lookup yields CDR1 LGHNA and CDR2 YSLEER. This CDR3 is 15 amino acids long.

The rearrangement uses TRBV19 and TRBJ2-7; 7 positions agree with TRBD1. Trimming at V came to 4 bases and at J to 2 bases, leaving 5 bases not matched to a gene. This CDR3 has 14 residues. Germline V CDR1 and CDR2: LNHDA, SQIVND (reference sequence). In nucleotides, the CDR3 is TGTGCCAGTAGTAAAGGGGACAGACCCTACGAGCAGTACTTC. The encoded protein is CASSKGDRPYEQYF.

V and J are TRBV6-1 and TRBJ2-1; D remains unclear. This CDR3 is built from 15 residues. The V gene's germline CDR1 is MNHNS and CDR2 SASEGT. V lost 1 base and J 3 bases, leaving 10 bases between the germline ends. The DNA of the CDR3 is TGTGCCAGCAGTGAAGGGAGTTCAGTCTACAATGAGCAGTTCTTC. Residues: CASSEGSSVYNEQFF.

The chain links TRBV7-2 to TRBJ1-5, with 7 bases fitting TRBD1. This CDR3 is built from 16 residues. Germline-derived CDR1 and CDR2 are SGHTA and FQGNSA. J lost 5 bases, V lost 1 base, and 8 bases had no gene match. Written as DNA, the CDR3 is TGTGCCAGCAGCTTAGTATTTGTTACAGGGGATCAGCCCCAGCATTTT. Amino acids: CASSLVFVTGDQPQHF.

The chain uses TRBV6-5 and TRBJ2-1; D call uncertain. Trimming stripped 0 bases from V and 7 bases from J, with 7 bases between. From germline, CDR1 is MNHEY and CDR2 SVGAGI. The CDR3 covers 13 residues. CDR3 nucleotide sequence: TGTGCCAGCAGTTACTCCCCGTTGAATGAGCAGTTCTTC. It encodes CASSYSPLNEQFF.

The V gene is TRBV28, the J gene TRBJ1-6; perhaps TRBD1 as D (6 bases). The CDR3 consists of 17 residues. V dropped 5 bases and J dropped 1 base, with 15 bases sitting between them. The germline V gene has CDR1 MDHEN and CDR2 SYDVKM. The CDR3 nucleotides read TGTGCCAGCAGTAAACAGGGATTTGGATCCTATAATTCACCCCTCCACTTT. Translating it yields CASSKQGFGSYNSPLHF.

The V call is TRBV7-9, the J call TRBJ2-7; 12 bases agree with TRBD1. The junction had 8 bases not matched to a gene; V was cut back by 1 base and J by 1 base. The CDR3 is made up of 18 amino acids. Germline-derived CDR1 and CDR2 are SEHNR and FQNEAQ (reference sequence). The CDR3 protein is CASSLDRDRGRGSYEQYF. In nucleotides, the CDR3 is TGTGCCAGCAGCTTAGATCGGGACAGGGGGCGCGGGTCCTACGAGCAGTACTTC.

The rearrangement uses TRBV9 and TRBJ2-7, with unresolved D. The germline CDR1 and CDR2 sequences are SGDLS and YYNGEE. CDR3 length: 12 amino acids. The V gene lost 3 bases and the J gene lost 0 bases, with 4 bases spanning the gap. CDR3 DNA sequence: TGTGCCAGCAGCGGGAGCTCCTACGAGCAGTACTTC. Residues: CASSGSSYEQYF.

This clone was counted between two and nine times. The chain carries TRBV7-9 and TRBJ1-2; 8 nucleotides line up with TRBD1. V was pared by 4 bases and J by 3 bases, with 4 bases of the junction left unmatched. The CDR3 length is 14 residues. Germline CDR1 reads SEHNR; CDR2 reads FQNEAQ (reference sequence). This CDR3 is CASSSDRDYYGYTF. CDR3 bases: TGTGCCAGCAGCTCGGACAGGGACTACTATGGCTACACCTTC.

The rearrangement links TRBV30 to TRBJ2-3, with 12 bases identical to TRBD2. CDR1 and CDR2 from the germline V gene are GTSNPN and SVGIG (reference sequence). The CDR3 runs to 21 residues. The ends lost 0 bases at V and 1 base at J; junction bases unmatched: 17. As DNA, the CDR3 is TGTGCCTGGAGTGTACTCCGGATGACTAGCGGGAGTAGTGGGGGCACAGATACGCAGTATTTT. Its translation: CAWSVLRMTSGSSGGTDTQYF.

The chain carries TRBV5-3 and TRBJ1-3, with unresolved D. TRBV5-3 is flagged as an ORF with uncertain function. Between the trimmed V and J ends, which lost 4 bases and 0 bases, there was a span of 8 bases. The CDR3 totals 14 residues. This chain's CDR3 is CARSGVISGNTIYF. Here the CDR3 DNA reads TGTGCCAGAAGCGGAGTCATCTCTGGAAACACCATATATTTT.

This chain joins TRBV6-1 and TRBJ1-2; 11 bases are shared with TRBD1. From germline, CDR1 is MNHNS and CDR2 SASEGT. Trimming at V came to 8 bases and at J to 0 bases, leaving 5 bases not matched to a gene. The CDR3 spans 15 residues. This chain's CDR3 is CASSGQGGANYGYTF. The CDR3 bases are TGTGCCAGCTCGGGACAGGGGGGGGCTAACTATGGCTACACCTTC.

The chain has TRBV25-1 and TRBJ2-7; 7 nucleotides align to TRBD1. V shed 2 bases, J shed 3 bases, and the junction held 1 base outside the gene matches. Germline V gene lookup returns CDR1 MGHDK and CDR2 SYGVNS. The CDR3 covers 13 residues. CDR3 sequence reads: CASSERQGYEQYF. Written as DNA, the CDR3 is TGTGCCAGCAGTGAACGACAGGGCTACGAGCAGTACTTC.

The chain couples TRBV6-5 to TRBJ1-2; 8 bases align to TRBD1. This CDR3 is 14 amino acids long. In germline, CDR1 is MNHEY, CDR2 SVGAGI. V lost 1 base and J lost 4; bases outside the gene matches: 2. The CDR3 sequence: CASSYLGQGYGYTF. Written as DNA, the CDR3 is TGTGCCAGCAGTTACTTAGGACAGGGCTATGGCTACACCTTC.

The V gene is TRBV4-2, the J gene TRBJ2-1; 9 bases match TRBD2. CDR1 and CDR2 (germline): LGHNA, YNFKEQ. Losses at the gene ends were 1 base for V and 12 bases for J; bases not matched to a gene: 10. The CDR3 is made up of 15 amino acids. The chain's CDR3 is CASSQGHQREESQFF. CDR3 DNA sequence: TGTGCCAGCAGCCAAGGTCACCAGCGGGAGGAGTCGCAGTTCTTC.

The gene calls are TRBV27 and TRBJ2-1; possible D gene TRBD2, 6 bases. The CDR3 length is 15 residues. Trimming removed 7 bases from V and 5 bases from J, with 18 bases in between. Germline CDR1 is MNHEY and CDR2 is SMNVEV (reference sequence). CDR3 loop: CASIGAGGGNNEQFF. The DNA for the CDR3 is TGTGCCAGCATAGGAGCTGGAGGAGGGAACAATGAGCAGTTCTTC.

This clone was counted only a few times. One end of the junction varies from germline; a read error may be responsible. The chain uses TRBV7-9 and TRBJ1-2, with 7 bases aligning to TRBD1. Germline assignment: CDR1 SEHNR and CDR2 FQNEAQ (reference sequence). The CDR3 loop spans 13 amino acids. CDR3 nucleotides: TGTTCCAGCAGCTTAGGGGGCGCGAGTGGCTACACCTTC. This encodes CSSSLGGASGYTF. Full variable domain (rest looked up from reference TRBV7-9 and TRBJ1-2): DTGVSQNPRHKITKRGQNVTFRCDPISEHNRLYWYRQTLGQGPEFLTYFQNEAQLEKSRLLSDRFSAERPKGSFSTLEIQRTEQGDSAMYLCSSSLGGASGYTFGSGTRLTVV.

The rearrangement joins TRBV28 to TRBJ2-1; tentatively, D is TRBD2 (7 bases). V lost 6 bases and J 0 bases, leaving 18 bases between the germline ends. The CDR3 spans 17 residues. Germline CDR1 reads MDHEN; CDR2 reads SYDVKM. The CDR3, as DNA: TGTGCCAGCAGCGGAGGGGGGGGACGGGGCTCCTACAATGAGCAGTTCTTC. Amino acid sequence: CASSGGGGRGSYNEQFF.

The chain combines TRBV5-6 with TRBJ2-5; D might be TRBD1 (6 bases). The V gene's germline CDR1 is SGHDT and CDR2 YYEEEE. V was trimmed by 4 bases and J by 2 bases, leaving 12 bases between them. The CDR3 has 14 amino acids. The CDR3 bases are TGTGCCAGCAGCACCTCAGGACAGCAAGAGACCCAGTACTTC. Translating it yields CASSTSGQQETQYF. Full variable domain (rest looked up from reference TRBV5-6 and TRBJ2-5): DAGVTQSPTHLIKTRGQQVTLRCSPKSGHDTVSWYQQALGQGPQFIFQYYEEEERQRGNFPDRFSGHQFPNYSSELNVNALLLGDSALYLCASSTSGQQETQYFGPGTRLLVL.

The chain combines TRBV5-4 with TRBJ1-1; D unresolved. Trimming took 4 bases from V and 0 from J, leaving 13 bases between them. CDR3 size: 15 residues. Germline V gene sequence: CDR1 SGHNT, CDR2 YYREEE (reference sequence). The CDR3 region is CASSPRPEVNTEAFF. CDR3 nucleotide sequence: TGTGCCAGCAGCCCGCGGCCAGAGGTGAACACTGAAGCTTTCTTT.

The chain has TRBV7-2 and TRBJ2-2; a possible D gene is TRBD2 (5 bases). V was pared by 1 base and J by 1 base, with 10 bases between. Germline V gene sequence: CDR1 SGHTA, CDR2 FQGNSA. The CDR3 contains 16 residues. The CDR3 here is CASSLGARVNTGELFF. CDR3 sequence (DNA): TGTGCCAGCAGCTTAGGCGCGCGGGTGAACACCGGGGAGCTGTTTTTT.

V and J are TRBV7-6 and TRBJ1-5, with D possibly being TRBD1 (6 bases). V lost 3 bases, J lost 3 bases, and 12 bases lay in between. Per germline, CDR1 SGHVS and CDR2 FNYEAQ. This CDR3 comprises 15 residues. The CDR3 coding sequence is TGTGCCAGCAGCTTTTTATCAGGGGCCAATCAGCCCCAGCATTTT. As protein: CASSFLSGANQPQHF.